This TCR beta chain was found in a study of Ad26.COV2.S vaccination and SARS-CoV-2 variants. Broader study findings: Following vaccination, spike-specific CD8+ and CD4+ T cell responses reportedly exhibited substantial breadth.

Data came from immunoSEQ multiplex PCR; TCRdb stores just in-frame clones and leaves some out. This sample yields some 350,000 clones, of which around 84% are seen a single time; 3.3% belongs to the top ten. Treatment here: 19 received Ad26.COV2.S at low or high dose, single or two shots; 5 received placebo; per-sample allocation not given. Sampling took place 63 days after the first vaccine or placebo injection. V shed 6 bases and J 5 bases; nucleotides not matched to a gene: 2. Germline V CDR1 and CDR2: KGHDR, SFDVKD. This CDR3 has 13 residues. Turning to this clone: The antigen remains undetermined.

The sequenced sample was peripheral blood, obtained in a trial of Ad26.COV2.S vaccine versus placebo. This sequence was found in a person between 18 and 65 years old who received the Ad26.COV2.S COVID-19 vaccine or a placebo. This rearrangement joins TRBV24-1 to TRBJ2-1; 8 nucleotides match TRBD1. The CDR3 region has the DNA TGTGCCACCAGTAGGACAGGGAACAATGAGCAGTTCTTC. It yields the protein CATSRTGNNEQFF.